One sample yielded the 27 T cell receptor beta chains listed below, sequenced in a study of brain T cells in children with intractable seizures. This table comes from immunoSEQ multiplex PCR, and its TCRdb copy is limited to in-frame clones, with some not included. The sample yields tens of thousands of clones, around nine tenths seen once. The specimen was peripheral blood, collected at surgery. These receptors originate from a girl aged 2 to 9 with Rasmussen encephalitis and intractable seizures.

The rearrangement links TRBV11-3 to TRBJ2-5; D gene ambiguous. V lost 5 bases, J lost 4 bases, and 11 bases lay in between. Germline V gives CDR1 SGHNT, CDR2 YENEEA. This CDR3 region has 13 residues. The CDR3 region is CASSPGLGETQYF. DNA of the CDR3: TGTGCCAGCAGCCCCGGCCTGGGAGAGACCCAGTACTTC.

This clone is termed medium-sized. This chain links TRBV6-5 with TRBJ2-2; perhaps TRBD1 as D (5 bases). Germline-derived CDR1 and CDR2 are MNHEY and SVGAGI. This CDR3 is built from 13 residues. V was trimmed by 6 bases and J by 4 bases, leaving 9 bases between them. The CDR3 nucleotides are TGTGCCAGCAGCGTGGACACCACCGGGGAGCTGTTTTTT. This sequence encodes CASSVDTTGELFF.

The chain carries TRBV13 and TRBJ2-3; TRBD2 matches at 9 bases. This CDR3 has 14 amino acids. Germline V CDR1 and CDR2: PRHDT, FYEKMQ (reference sequence). Trimming at V came to 5 bases and at J to 1 base, leaving 1 base not matched to a gene. This CDR3 is CASSRTSGTDTQYF. The CDR3, as DNA: TGTGCCAGCAGCCGGACTAGCGGCACAGATACGCAGTATTTT.

This clone was seen a single time. The chain joins TRBV10-3 to TRBJ1-6; D remains unclear. Trimming took 2 bases from V and 7 from J, leaving 12 bases between them. Germline loops: CDR1 ENHRY, CDR2 SYGVKD. The length of the CDR3 is 15 residues. The CDR3, as DNA: TGTGCCATCAGTGAGGGAGGGTCTGGCAATTCACCCCTCCACTTT. It translates to CAISEGGSGNSPLHF.

The rearrangement uses TRBV10-3 and TRBJ1-1, with D perhaps TRBD1 (5 bases). This CDR3 region has 14 residues. Germline loops: CDR1 ENHRY, CDR2 SYGVKD. Deletions cut 9 bases from V and 1 base from J, with 15 bases between. Written as DNA, the CDR3 is TGTGCCATTTCTCGGGACTTAGGGAACACTGAAGCTTTCTTT. Amino acid sequence: CAISRDLGNTEAFF.

This rearrangement joins TRBV10-3 to TRBJ2-3, with 9 bases that match TRBD2. Trimming cost V 6 bases and J 2 bases; bases outside gene matches: 6. In germline, CDR1 is ENHRY, CDR2 SYGVKD. This CDR3 is 15 amino acids long. In nucleotides, the CDR3 is TGTGCCATCAGGGCTAGCGGGGCCTACACAGATACGCAGTATTTT. Translating it yields CAIRASGAYTDTQYF.

The chain is built from TRBV12-3 or TRBV12-4 and TRBJ1-6; possible D gene TRBD1, 5 bases. V was clipped by 5 bases and J by 7 bases, with 9 bases between them. The CDR3 is made up of 13 amino acids. The CDR3 loop reads CASSVKGNSPLHF. The CDR3 DNA reads TGTGCCAGCAGTGTAAAGGGGAATTCACCCCTCCACTTT.

This clone was observed once. The CDR3 sequence is CASSPRLAGVYNEQFF. Written as DNA, the CDR3 is TGTGCCAGCAGCCCGCGACTAGCGGGGGTATACAATGAGCAGTTCTTC. This sequence joins TRBV5-4 and TRBJ2-1, with TRBD2 identical over 12 bases. Looked up from germline, CDR1 is SGHNT and CDR2 is YYREEE (reference sequence). The CDR3 runs 16 residues. After removal of 4 bases from V and 4 bases from J, the junction contained 6 bases not matched to a gene.

The CDR3 loop is CASRGPQHF. CDR3 coding DNA: TGTGCCAGCCGGGGGCCCCAGCATTTT. This chain uses TRBV4-2 with TRBJ1-5; D gene ambiguous. Germline CDR1 and CDR2: LGHNA and YNFKEQ. The CDR3 has 9 amino acids. Trimming removed 8 bases from V and 9 bases from J, with 5 bases in between.

The V call is TRBV27, the J call TRBJ2-5, with D uncertain. The CDR3 length is 15 residues. CDR1 is MNHEY and CDR2 is SMNVEV in the germline V gene (reference sequence). V was clipped by 6 bases and J by 2 bases, with 16 bases between them. CDR3 residues: CASRPLSSLQETQYF. CDR3 DNA: TGTGCCAGCAGACCTCTTTCTAGTTTGCAAGAGACCCAGTACTTC.

The chain is built from TRBV7-6 and TRBJ1-4; D not resolved. Between the trimmed V and J ends, which lost 5 bases and 2 bases, there was a span of 18 bases. The CDR3 consists of 17 residues. CDR1 and CDR2 (germline): SGHVS, FNYEAQ. CDR3 amino acids: CASSVTPRTGTNEKLFF. In nucleotides, the CDR3 is TGTGCCAGCAGCGTAACCCCCCGGACGGGCACTAATGAAAAACTGTTTTTT.

The chain is built from TRBV7-2 and TRBJ2-1, with D tentatively TRBD2 (5 bases). This CDR3 has 15 residues. Deletions cut 2 bases from V and 5 bases from J, with 13 bases between. Germline lookup yields CDR1 SGHTA and CDR2 FQGNSA. CDR3 DNA: TGTGCCAGCAGCTTACGGGAAGCCACCCACAATGAGCAGTTCTTC. It specifies CASSLREATHNEQFF.

The chain carries TRBV6-5 and TRBJ1-1, with TRBD1 identical over 7 bases. V was clipped by 6 bases and J by 4 bases; unmatched bases: 11. The CDR3 covers 15 residues. CDR1 is MNHEY and CDR2 is SVGAGI in the germline V gene. This CDR3 reads CASRGLTGFGTEAFF. Here the CDR3 DNA reads TGTGCCAGCAGAGGACTGACAGGGTTTGGCACTGAAGCTTTCTTT.

This chain joins TRBV2 and TRBJ1-2, with 9 bases that match TRBD1. V lost 6 bases, J lost 4 bases, and 6 bases stayed unmatched. This CDR3 region has 14 residues. Per the germline V gene, CDR1 is SNHLY and CDR2 is FYNNEI. The CDR3, as DNA: TGTGCCAGCAGAAAGGACAGGGGATTCTATGGCTACACCTTC. It specifies CASRKDRGFYGYTF.

The chain employs TRBV6-5 and TRBJ1-1; maybe TRBD1 (5 bases). CDR3 length: 14 residues. V lost 5 bases and J 0 bases, leaving 10 bases between the germline ends. Germline CDR1 MNHEY, CDR2 SVGAGI. CDR3 region: CASSKRQLNTEAFF. CDR3 nucleotides: TGTGCCAGCAGTAAGCGACAGCTGAACACTGAAGCTTTCTTT.

The CDR3 DNA is TGTGCCAGCAGTTTATGGGGGCAGGGGCCCTCTGGAAACACCATATATTTT. Protein product: CASSLWGQGPSGNTIYF. The gene calls are TRBV28 and TRBJ1-3, with D perhaps matching TRBD1 (6 bases). The germline CDR1 and CDR2 sequences are MDHEN and SYDVKM. This CDR3 is 17 amino acids long. V lost 0 bases and J lost 0, with 12 bases in between.

This clone was counted a few times. The rearrangement joins TRBV3-1 (or the pseudogene TRBV3-2) to TRBJ2-2; D might be TRBD2 (6 bases). CDR3 length: 16 amino acids. Germline CDR1 is LGHDT and CDR2 is YNNKEL (reference sequence). V shed 0 bases and J shed 4 bases, with 12 bases lying between them. The CDR3, as DNA: TGTGCCAGCAGCCAAGAAGGGGACTCTCTCACCGGGGAGCTGTTTTTT. This encodes CASSQEGDSLTGELFF.

The rearrangement joins TRBV5-1 to TRBJ2-7; 8 nucleotides line up with TRBD2. V shed 0 bases and J 1 base; nucleotides not matched to a gene: 9. CDR1 is SGHRS and CDR2 is YFSETQ in the germline V gene. The CDR3 totals 17 residues. DNA of the CDR3: TGCGCCAGCAGCTTGGAGGTCAGCGGGAGCTCTTCCTACGAGCAGTACTTC. This codes for CASSLEVSGSSSYEQYF.

This clone has a handful of counts. The rearrangement links TRBV5-4 to TRBJ1-1; D remains ambiguous. Germline CDR1 reads SGHNT; CDR2 reads YYREEE (reference sequence). The CDR3 has 15 amino acids. Trimming cost V 0 bases and J 6 bases, with 15 bases left between them. The CDR3 region is CASSLEFGEKAEAFF. In DNA, the CDR3 is TGTGCCAGCAGCTTGGAGTTTGGTGAAAAAGCTGAAGCTTTCTTT.

This chain links TRBV6-5 with TRBJ1-2; D remains unclear. CDR1 and CDR2 (germline): MNHEY, SVGAGI. Trimming left V 2 bases short and J 0 bases short, with 4 bases between. The CDR3 is 13 residues long. CDR3 nucleotides: TGTGCCAGCAGTTACGGACCTAACTATGGCTACACCTTC. This sequence encodes CASSYGPNYGYTF.

This clone occurred many times. Written as DNA, the CDR3 is TGTGCTAGTGGTCCGCAGGGAACTGAAGCTTTCTTT. This translates into CASGPQGTEAFF. The rearrangement links TRBV12-5 to TRBJ1-1, with a tentative D call TRBD1 (5 bases). V shed 5 bases and J shed 5 bases, with 9 bases lying between them. CDR3 length: 12 amino acids. The germline V gene encodes CDR1 LGHNT and CDR2 FRNRAP. The full variable domain, rest sourced from reference TRBV12-5 and TRBJ1-1, is DARVTQTPRHKVTEMGQEVTMRCQPILGHNTVFWYRQTMMQGLELLAYFRNRAPLDDSGMPKDRFSAEMPDATLATLKIQPSEPRDSAVYFCASGPQGTEAFFGQGTRLTVV.

The chain employs TRBV19 and TRBJ1-1; D gene unclear. From germline, CDR1 is LNHDA and CDR2 SQIVND (reference sequence). This CDR3 has 18 residues. V lost 0 bases to trimming and J lost 0 bases, with 17 bases between them. CDR3 in amino acids: CASSIDLLWEYLNTEAFF. The DNA of the CDR3 is TGTGCCAGTAGTATAGATCTACTATGGGAGTATTTGAACACTGAAGCTTTCTTT.

This clone was counted once. The CDR3 nucleotides are TGTGCCAGCAGCTTGGTTACAGGGGGCTCGGGAGAGCAGTACTTC. Its translation: CASSLVTGGSGEQYF. The chain uses TRBV5-4 and TRBJ2-7; TRBD1 aligns across 9 bases. With 0 bases clipped from V and 7 bases from J, the junction kept 8 bases outside the gene matches. Germline V gives CDR1 SGHNT, CDR2 YYREEE (reference sequence). The CDR3 consists of 15 residues.

The chain is built from TRBV29-1 and TRBJ2-2; TRBD1 aligns across 8 bases. CDR3 length: 14 residues. The V gene end was trimmed by 4 bases and the J gene end by 4 bases; junction bases not matched to a gene: 5. CDR1 and CDR2 from the germline V gene are SQVTM and ANQGSEA. CDR3 loop: CSVGGTGSTGELFF. The CDR3, as DNA: TGCAGCGTTGGGGGGACAGGAAGCACCGGGGAGCTGTTTTTT.

The chain is built from TRBV5-5 and TRBJ1-1; TRBD1 might be the D (6 bases). Germline assignment: CDR1 SGHKS and CDR2 YYEKEE (reference sequence). V was pared by 0 bases and J by 4 bases, with 7 bases between. This CDR3 spans 13 amino acids. CDR3 loop: CASSLVQGTEAFF. DNA of the CDR3: TGTGCCAGCAGCTTGGTACAGGGCACTGAAGCTTTCTTT.

The genes are TRBV5-6 and TRBJ2-7; D unclear. The germline gives CDR1 SGHDT, CDR2 YYEEEE. CDR3 length equals 14 residues. With 0 bases removed from V and 5 bases from J, the gap between germline ends came to 12 bases. CDR3 sequence: CASSLVGVNDEQYF. CDR3 bases: TGTGCCAGCAGCTTGGTTGGGGTTAACGACGAGCAGTACTTC.

This clone was seen just once. CDR3 sequence: CASSFDGTSGSPQFF. The CDR3, as DNA: TGCGCCAGCAGCTTCGATGGGACTAGCGGGAGCCCTCAGTTCTTC. The chain links TRBV5-1 to TRBJ2-1; 14 positions agree with TRBD2. The CDR3 has 15 residues. The V and J ends lost 2 bases and 13 bases, in that order; junction bases with no gene match: 8. Germline loops: CDR1 SGHRS, CDR2 YFSETQ.